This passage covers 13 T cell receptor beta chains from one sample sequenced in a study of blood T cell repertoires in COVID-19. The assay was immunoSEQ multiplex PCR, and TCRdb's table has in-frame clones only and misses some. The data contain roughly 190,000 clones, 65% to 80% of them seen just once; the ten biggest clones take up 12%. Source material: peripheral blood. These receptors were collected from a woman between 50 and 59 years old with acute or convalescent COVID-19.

CDR3 sequence reads: CASSGGGPGYGYTF. The CDR3 DNA is TGTGCCAGCAGCGGGGGGGGGCCCGGCTATGGCTACACCTTC. The gene calls are TRBV9 and TRBJ1-2, with a tentative D call TRBD1 (6 bases). The CDR3 is made up of 14 amino acids. CDR1 and CDR2 from the germline V gene are SGDLS and YYNGEE. V was cut by 3 bases and J by 4 bases, with 13 bases left in between.

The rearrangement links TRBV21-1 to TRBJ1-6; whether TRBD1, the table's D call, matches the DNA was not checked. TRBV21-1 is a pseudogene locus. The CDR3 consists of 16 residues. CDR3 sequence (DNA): TGTGCCAGCAGCAAAGCCGGAAGGGGGAATAATTCACCCCTCCACTTT. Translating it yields CASSKAGRGNNSPLHF.

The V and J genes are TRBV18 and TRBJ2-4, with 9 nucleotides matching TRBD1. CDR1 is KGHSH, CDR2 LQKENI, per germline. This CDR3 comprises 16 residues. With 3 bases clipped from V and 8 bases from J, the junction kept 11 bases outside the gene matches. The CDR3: CASSPGRTGAQDIQYF. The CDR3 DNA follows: TGTGCCAGCTCACCGGGCCGGACAGGGGCGCAGGACATTCAGTACTTC.

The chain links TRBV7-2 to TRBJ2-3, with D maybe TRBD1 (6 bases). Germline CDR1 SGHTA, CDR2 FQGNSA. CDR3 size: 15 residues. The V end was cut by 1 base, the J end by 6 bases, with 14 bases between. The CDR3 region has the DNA TGTGCCAGCAGCTTAGGATTTGTGGGGGCGGATACGCAGTATTTT. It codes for CASSLGFVGADTQYF.

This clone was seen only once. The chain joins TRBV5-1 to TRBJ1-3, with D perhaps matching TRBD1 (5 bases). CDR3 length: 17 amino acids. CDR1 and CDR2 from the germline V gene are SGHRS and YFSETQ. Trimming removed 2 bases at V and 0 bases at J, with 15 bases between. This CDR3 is CASSFDAVGGSGNTIYF. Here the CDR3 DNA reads TGCGCCAGCAGCTTTGACGCCGTGGGGGGCTCTGGAAACACCATATATTTT.

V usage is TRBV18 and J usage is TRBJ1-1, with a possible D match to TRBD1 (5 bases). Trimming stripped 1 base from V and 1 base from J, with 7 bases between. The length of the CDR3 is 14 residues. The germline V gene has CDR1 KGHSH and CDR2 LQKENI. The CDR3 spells CASSPQQGNTEAFF. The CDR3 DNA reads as TGTGCCAGCTCACCACAGCAGGGGAACACTGAAGCTTTCTTT.

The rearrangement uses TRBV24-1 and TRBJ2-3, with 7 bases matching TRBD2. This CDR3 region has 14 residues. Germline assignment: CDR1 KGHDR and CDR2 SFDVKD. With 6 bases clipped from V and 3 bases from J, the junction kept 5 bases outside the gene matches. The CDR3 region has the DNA TGTGCCACCAGTCAGTCCGGGGGGACAGATACGCAGTATTTT. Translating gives CATSQSGGTDTQYF.

In DNA, the CDR3 is TGTGCCAGCAGCTCCCCAAACTATGGCTACACCTTC. Its translation: CASSSPNYGYTF. The chain couples TRBV7-8 to TRBJ1-2; D remains unclear. CDR1 SGHVS and CDR2 FQNEAQ come from the germline V gene. This CDR3 is 12 amino acids long. Between the trimmed V and J ends, which lost 4 bases and 2 bases, there was a span of 5 bases.

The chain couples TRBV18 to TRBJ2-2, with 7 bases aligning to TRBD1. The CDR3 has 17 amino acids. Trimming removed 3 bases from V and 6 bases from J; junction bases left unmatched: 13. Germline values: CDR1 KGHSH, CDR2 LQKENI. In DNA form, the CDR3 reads TGTGCCAGCTCACCCGCAGAGTCAAGGGGGCGATCCGGGGAGCTGTTTTTT. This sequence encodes CASSPAESRGRSGELFF.

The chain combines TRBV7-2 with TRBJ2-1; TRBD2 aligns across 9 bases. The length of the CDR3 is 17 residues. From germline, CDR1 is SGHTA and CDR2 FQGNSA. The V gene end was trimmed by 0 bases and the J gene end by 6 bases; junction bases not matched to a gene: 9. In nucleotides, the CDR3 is TGTGCCAGCAGCTTAGCAACCGGGACTAGCAGGGGCAATGAGCAGTTCTTC. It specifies CASSLATGTSRGNEQFF.

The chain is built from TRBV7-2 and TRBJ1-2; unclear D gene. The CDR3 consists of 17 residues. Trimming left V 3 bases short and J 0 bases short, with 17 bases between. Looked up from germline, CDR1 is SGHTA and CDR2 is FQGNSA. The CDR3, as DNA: TGTGCCAGCAGCTTCTCCAAAGCCGCAGGCGCTAACTATGGCTACACCTTC. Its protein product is CASSFSKAAGANYGYTF.

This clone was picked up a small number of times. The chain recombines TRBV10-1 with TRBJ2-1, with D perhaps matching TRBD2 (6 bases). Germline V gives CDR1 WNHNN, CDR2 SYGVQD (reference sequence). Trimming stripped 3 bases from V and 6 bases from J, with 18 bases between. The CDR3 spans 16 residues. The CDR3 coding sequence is TGCGCCAGCAGTGACTCAGCAACCGGGGGTCTCAATGAGCAGTTCTTC. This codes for CASSDSATGGLNEQFF.

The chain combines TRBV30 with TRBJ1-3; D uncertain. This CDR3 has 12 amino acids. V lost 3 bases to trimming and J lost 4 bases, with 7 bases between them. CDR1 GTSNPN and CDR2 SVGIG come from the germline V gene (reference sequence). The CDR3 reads CAWSNRGNTIYF. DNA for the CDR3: TGTGCCTGGAGCAACCGGGGAAACACCATATATTTT.